This TCR beta chain appears in the sequencing data of a study of yellow fever vaccine responses in identical twins (dated by TCRdb to 2017 to 2018). The study in broad terms: The study precisely tracked vaccine-responding T cell clones in identical twins. Study-level results and caveats: According to the authors, in identical twins the way T cells responded to vaccination appeared partly convergent and partly personalized.

Of note for this clonotype: Its antigen specificity is not known. Within one base of it there is no much larger clone, and no base qualities were kept.

The library was generated by RT-PCR. These reads were obtained on an Illumina HiSeq 2500. In-frame beta chains were kept once TCRdb had trimmed the public reads at Q25 with fastp and called clones with MiXCR. Identical CDR3 proteins give one entry, which carries the most common genes and DNA. The sample table contains around 3,600 distinct CDR3 sequences; only one count was recorded for approximately 85% of them. About 2.4% of the sample goes to the ten largest clones. Trimming at the junction amounts to 1 base on V and 11 bases on J, and the germline ends lie 17 bases apart. As encoded in the germline V gene, CDR1 is SQVTM while CDR2 is ANQGSEA. The CDR3 measures 13 amino acids from cysteine to phenylalanine. The entry retains the CDR3 DNA only, 39 bases that are in frame from base 1.

The specimen comprised T cells from blood (PBMCs), unsorted or a sorted subset (not recorded which), sampled before or after yellow fever vaccination (not recorded which). This chain joins TRBV29-1 to TRBJ1-1; TRBD1 could be the D gene, as 5 bases match. This TCR was sampled from a woman aged 18-35 years who received the yellow fever vaccine. Donor details come from another sample of the same person, matched by shared clones. The nucleotide sequence reads as follows: TGCAGCGTTGAAGTCGGAGGGGCCACGGTTGCTTTCTTT. Translation gives CSVEVGGATVAFF.